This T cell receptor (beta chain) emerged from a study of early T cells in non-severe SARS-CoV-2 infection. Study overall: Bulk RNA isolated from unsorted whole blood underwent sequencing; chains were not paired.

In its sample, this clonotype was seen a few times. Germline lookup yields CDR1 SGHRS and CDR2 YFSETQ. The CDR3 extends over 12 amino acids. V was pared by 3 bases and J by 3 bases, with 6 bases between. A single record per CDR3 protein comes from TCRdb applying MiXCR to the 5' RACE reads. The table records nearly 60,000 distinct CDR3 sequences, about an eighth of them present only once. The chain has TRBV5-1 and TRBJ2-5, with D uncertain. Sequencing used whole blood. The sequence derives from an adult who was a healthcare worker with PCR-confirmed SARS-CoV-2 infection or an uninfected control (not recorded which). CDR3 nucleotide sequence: TGCGCCAGCAGCTCGAACAAAGAGACCCAGTACTTC. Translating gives CASSSNKETQYF.